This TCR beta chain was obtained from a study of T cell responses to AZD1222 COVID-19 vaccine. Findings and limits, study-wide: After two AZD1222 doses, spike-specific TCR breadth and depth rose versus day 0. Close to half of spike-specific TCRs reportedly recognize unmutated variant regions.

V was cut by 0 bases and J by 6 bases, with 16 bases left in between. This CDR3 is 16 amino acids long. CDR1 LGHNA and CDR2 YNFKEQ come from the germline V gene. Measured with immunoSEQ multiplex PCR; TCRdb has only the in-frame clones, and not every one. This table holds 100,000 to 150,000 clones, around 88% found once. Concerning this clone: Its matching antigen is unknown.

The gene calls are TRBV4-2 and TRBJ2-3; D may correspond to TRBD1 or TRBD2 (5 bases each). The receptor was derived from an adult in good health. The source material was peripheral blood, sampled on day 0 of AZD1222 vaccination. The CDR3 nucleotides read TGTGCCAGCAGCCAAGAGGGGCAGGGCGAGGGGGATACGCAGTATTTT. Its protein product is CASSQEGQGEGDTQYF.